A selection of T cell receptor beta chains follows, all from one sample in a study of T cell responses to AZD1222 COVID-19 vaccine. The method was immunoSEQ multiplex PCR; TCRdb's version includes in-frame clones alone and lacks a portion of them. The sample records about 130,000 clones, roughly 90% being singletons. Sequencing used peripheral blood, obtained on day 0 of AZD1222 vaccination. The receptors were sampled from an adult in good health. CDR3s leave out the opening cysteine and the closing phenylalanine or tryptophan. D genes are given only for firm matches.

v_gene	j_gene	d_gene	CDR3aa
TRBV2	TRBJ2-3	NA	ASSEAGRSTDTQY
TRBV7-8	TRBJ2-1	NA	ASSQGPLYEQF
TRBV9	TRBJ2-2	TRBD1	ASSYRTGNTGELF
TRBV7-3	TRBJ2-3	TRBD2	ASSLRASGERNTQY
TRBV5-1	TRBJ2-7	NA	ASSLRRGSSYEQY
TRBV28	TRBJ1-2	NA	ASSLLTGNYGYT
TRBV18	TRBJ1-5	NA	ASSQQQSREGQPQH
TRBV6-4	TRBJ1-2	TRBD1	ASSPGQTSAGYT
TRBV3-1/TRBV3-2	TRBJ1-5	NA	ASSQGQMLNQPQH
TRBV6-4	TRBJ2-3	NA	ASSDGGETDTQY
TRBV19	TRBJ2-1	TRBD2	ASSIPQRGGGNEQF
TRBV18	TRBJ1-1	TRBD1	ASSPLRTGNTEAF
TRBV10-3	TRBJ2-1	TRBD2	AIPASGGDDNEQF
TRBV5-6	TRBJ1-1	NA	ASSLRGVTEAF
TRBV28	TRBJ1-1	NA	ASSFRRNTEAF
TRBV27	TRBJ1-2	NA	ASSLKGDYGYT
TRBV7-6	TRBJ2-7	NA	ASSLESGVAGTYEQY
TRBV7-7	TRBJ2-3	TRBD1	ASSPGQGLSNTQY
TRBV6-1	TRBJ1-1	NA	ASSEVSNTEAF
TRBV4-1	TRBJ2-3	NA	ASSPTDPDTQY
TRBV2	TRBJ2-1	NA	ASHRGPGRQF
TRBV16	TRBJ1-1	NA	ASSQVANTEAF
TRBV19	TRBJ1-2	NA	ASKNGGLGYGYT
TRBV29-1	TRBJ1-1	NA	SVEDSRMGWNTEAF
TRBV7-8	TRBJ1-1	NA	ASSPGWGTEAF
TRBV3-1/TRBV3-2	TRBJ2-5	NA	ASSQVGGPQETQY
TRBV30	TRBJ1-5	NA	AWSVQNNQPQH
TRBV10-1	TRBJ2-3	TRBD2	ASSDRGPSGGDTQY
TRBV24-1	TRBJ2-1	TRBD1	ATRGQESSYNEQF
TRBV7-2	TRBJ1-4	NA	ASSRQTGPEGEKLF
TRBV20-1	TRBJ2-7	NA	SAVEKVQY
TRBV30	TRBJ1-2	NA	AWNRELPGYT
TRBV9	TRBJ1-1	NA	ASSVNPSTGTEAF
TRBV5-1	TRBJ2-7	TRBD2	ASSSGGTEAYEQY
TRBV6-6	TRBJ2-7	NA	ASSYGWSSYEQY
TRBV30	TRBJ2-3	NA	AWSVGLSTDTQY
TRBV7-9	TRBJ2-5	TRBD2	ASIRSGGEETQY
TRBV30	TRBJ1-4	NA	AWSAPTKQGLNEKLF
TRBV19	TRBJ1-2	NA	AIGDRKRGRGTYGYT
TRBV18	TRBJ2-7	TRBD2	ASSPPAGGTYEQY